The rows below give T cell receptor beta chains drawn from one sample of a study of Graves' ophthalmopathy and Graves' hyperthyroidism. In TCRdb, the multiplex PCR reads were re-called with MiXCR into one record per CDR3 protein. Altogether 170,000 or so distinct CDR3 sequences are present, 30% to 45% being singletons, with the ten largest covering roughly 8.9%. Sample: peripheral blood. The receptor source for this set is a man aged 25 to 40 with Graves' ophthalmopathy. Both conserved end residues are part of each CDR3. D genes are given only for firm matches. Only some rows state a clone size, as once, few, many or a class for expanded clones.

TRBJ1-1,-,TRBV5-1,-,TGCGCCAGCAACTTGGTCACGACAGGCACGAACACTGAAGCTTTCTTT,CASNLVTTGTNTEAFF
TRBJ1-5,TRBD1,TRBV19,many,TGTGCCAGTAGACAAACCGGGACAGGGGGCAGTCAGCCCCAGCATTTT,CASRQTGTGGSQPQHF
TRBJ2-7,TRBD2,TRBV2,-,TGTGCCAGCAGTGGGACTAGCGGGAGTGGGTACGAGCAGTACTTC,CASSGTSGSGYEQYF
TRBJ1-5,-,TRBV30,many,TGTGCCTGGAGTGCTGTATCTAAGGTTGGGCCCCAGCATTTT,CAWSAVSKVGPQHF
TRBJ1-1,-,TRBV28,many,TGTGCCAGCAGTTTTCGGACGCTGAACACTGAAGCTTTCTTT,CASSFRTLNTEAFF
TRBJ2-5,-,TRBV6-1,many,TGTGCCAGCAGTTATACGGAGACCCAGTACTTC,CASSYTETQYF
TRBJ1-6,-,TRBV6-5,many,TGTGCCAGCAGTTACCTGGCCACCGGTTCACCCCTCCACTTT,CASSYLATGSPLHF
TRBJ1-2,-,TRBV19,-,TGTGCCAGTAGTGGAGGAGCACGGGTCTACACCTTC,CASSGGARVYTF
TRBJ2-5,-,TRBV13,many,TGTGCCAGCAGCTTAGGTGGCGGCCAAGAGACCCAGTACTTC,CASSLGGGQETQYF
TRBJ1-5,-,TRBV15,many,TGTGCCACCAGCAGATCACTACAGGGTGGGCGCCAGCCCCAGCATTTT,CATSRSLQGGRQPQHF
TRBJ1-5,-,TRBV6-1,-,TGTGCCAGCCGACAGGTCATGGGGCCCCAGCATTTT,CASRQVMGPQHF
TRBJ1-2,TRBD1,TRBV6-5,many,TGTGCCAGCAGTCCCTTATCCGGACAGGACGGCTACACCTTC,CASSPLSGQDGYTF
TRBJ2-5,-,TRBV28,-,TGTGCCAGCTCCTATCCGGGACCCCGGGAGACCCAGTACTTC,CASSYPGPRETQYF
TRBJ1-2,-,TRBV12-3/TRBV12-4,-,TGTGCCAGCAGTTCTCAGGTAGTTGGTGGCTACACCTTC,CASSSQVVGGYTF
TRBJ1-2,-,TRBV12-3/TRBV12-4,-,TGTGCCAGCAGTTCCCGGGGGTTCTACACCTTC,CASSSRGFYTF
TRBJ2-7,-,TRBV2,-,TGTGCCAGCAAGGGTCGGGACATTTCCTACGAGCAGTACTTC,CASKGRDISYEQYF
TRBJ1-1,-,TRBV20-1,-,TGCAGTGCTAGAGATTCGACAGGCACTGAAGCTTTCTTT,CSARDSTGTEAFF
TRBJ1-1,TRBD1,TRBV28,many,TGTGCCAGCACCGCTTATGGGACAGGGATTGGTGAAGCTTTCTTT,CASTAYGTGIGEAFF
TRBJ1-1,-,TRBV12-3/TRBV12-4,-,TGTGCCAACACCCGGGGGCTGGACACTGAAGCTTTCTTT,CANTRGLDTEAFF
TRBJ1-5,-,TRBV12-5,many,TGTGCTAGTGGAAGGAATCAGCCCCAGCATTTT,CASGRNQPQHF
TRBJ1-2,-,TRBV24-1,many,TGTGCCACCAGTGACCCCCCCCTGGGTGGCTACACCTTC,CATSDPPLGGYTF
TRBJ2-7,-,TRBV6-2/TRBV6-3,many,TGTGCCAGCAGTCCGCCGACAGTTTCCCACGAGCAGTACTTC,CASSPPTVSHEQYF
TRBJ2-7,TRBD1,TRBV2,many,TGTGCCAGCAGCCCCCGGACAGGAAATTACGAGCAGTACTTC,CASSPRTGNYEQYF
TRBJ2-7,TRBD2,TRBV28,-,TGTGCCAGCAGTTTGCCTAGCGGGAGGGGATACGAGCAGTACTTC,CASSLPSGRGYEQYF
TRBJ1-2,-,TRBV28,-,TGTGCCAGCAGCCTAAACCTACAGAACTATGGCTACACCTTC,CASSLNLQNYGYTF
TRBJ2-7,-,TRBV6-2/TRBV6-3,once,TGTGCCAGCAGTTACTCGATGCGCATTGGAGGCGAGCAGTACTTC,CASSYSMRIGGEQYF
TRBJ2-2,TRBD2,TRBV28,-,TGTGCCAGCAGTAACAGCGGGAGGTACGGGGAGCTGTTTTTT,CASSNSGRYGELFF
TRBJ1-2,-,TRBV13,many,TGTGCCAGCAGCTTAGGGTTGGGGACGGGGAACTATGGCTACACCTTC,CASSLGLGTGNYGYTF
TRBJ1-2,TRBD1,TRBV7-2,many,TGTGCCAGCAGCTCTCGGACAGGTCAAGTTTTC,CASSSRTGQVF
TRBJ1-6,TRBD1,TRBV6-1,-,TGTGCCAGCAGTGCGGGGACAGATAATAATTCACCCCTCCACTTT,CASSAGTDNNSPLHF
TRBJ2-4,-,TRBV2,-,TGTGCCAGCAGAAGGTTTTTCGACATTCAGTACTTC,CASRRFFDIQYF
TRBJ2-6,-,TRBV6-1,many,TGTGCCACCTCGAGGACACCAGACTCTGGGGCCAACGTCCTGACTTTC,CATSRTPDSGANVLTF
TRBJ1-2,-,TRBV9,many,TGTGCCAGCAGCCCACGGTGGGGGGTAGCTAACTATGGCTACACCTTC,CASSPRWGVANYGYTF
TRBJ2-7,TRBD2,TRBV6-2/TRBV6-3,many,TGTGCCAGCAGTCTTATTACTAGCGGCGAGCAGTACTTC,CASSLITSGEQYF
TRBJ1-1,TRBD1,TRBV4-1,-,TGCGCCAGCAGCCAAGGAGCGGAGACAGGGTCCAGAGCTTTCTTT,CASSQGAETGSRAFF